A selection of T cell receptor beta chains follows, all from one sample in a study of blood T cell repertoires in COVID-19. TCRdb's table, derived via immunoSEQ multiplex PCR, lists solely in-frame clones and lacks some. Altogether some 100,000 clones are present, 89% being singletons, with the ten largest covering around 3.4%. Sequenced material: peripheral blood. The receptors were gathered from a woman in her seventies with acute or convalescent COVID-19. CDR3s include the opening cysteine and the closing phenylalanine or tryptophan. D genes are given only for firm matches. Expanded clones get a size class; other rows say once, few or many, or leave the size out.

TRBD1	TRBV7-9	-	TRBJ1-4	TGTGCCAGCAGCTTATCCAGGGGGCGAGAAAAACTGTTTTTT	CASSLSRGREKLFF
TRBD1	TRBV10-3	once	TRBJ1-1	TGTGCCATCAGTGAGGGGACAGACACTGAAGCTTTCTTT	CAISEGTDTEAFF
-	TRBV2	-	TRBJ1-5	TGTGCCAGCAGTGGGCAGGGTGGCCAGCCCCAGCATTTT	CASSGQGGQPQHF
TRBD1	TRBV24-1	-	TRBJ1-4	TGTGCCACCAGTGTTGCGGGACAGAAAAATGAAAAACTGTTTTTT	CATSVAGQKNEKLFF
-	TRBV5-1	-	TRBJ2-7	TGCGCCAGCAGATCCGACGGGCAGGGGTCCGACGAGCAGTACTTC	CASRSDGQGSDEQYF
-	TRBV5-4	-	TRBJ1-2	TGTGCCAGCAGCTTGACGGGTTCTAACTATGGCTACACCTTC	CASSLTGSNYGYTF
-	TRBV25-1	-	TRBJ1-1	TGTGCCAGCAGTGAGGCGAACACTGAAGCTTTCTTT	CASSEANTEAFF
-	TRBV3-1/TRBV3-2	-	TRBJ1-1	TGTGCCAGCAGCCAAGCAAAACCGGGACTCACCTTT	CASSQAKPGLTF
TRBD1	TRBV5-1	-	TRBJ2-7	TGCGCCAGCAGCCCGGGACCGGGACAGGCTTCTTACGAGCAGTACTTC	CASSPGPGQASYEQYF
-	TRBV10-2	-	TRBJ1-3	TGCGCCAGCAGTGAGCAGTTCTCTGGAAACACCATATATTTT	CASSEQFSGNTIYF
-	TRBV3-1/TRBV3-2	-	TRBJ2-1	TGTGCCAGCAGCCCCGATACAGGGTCCTACAATGAGCAGTTCTTC	CASSPDTGSYNEQFF
-	TRBV28	-	TRBJ2-1	TGTGCCAGCGGAAACCGGGACTTAACCTACAATGAGCAGTTCTTC	CASGNRDLTYNEQFF
-	TRBV2	-	TRBJ1-4	TGTGCCAGCAGGACAGACAGTGAAAAACTGTTTTTT	CASRTDSEKLFF
TRBD2	TRBV3-1/TRBV3-2	-	TRBJ2-7	TGTGCCAGCAGCCCCAGGGGACTAGCTGCCAACTACGAGCAGTACTTC	CASSPRGLAANYEQYF
TRBD1	TRBV28	-	TRBJ1-3	TGTGCCAGCAGTTTATTGCTGGCAGAGCAGGGGGATCGTGGAAACACCATATATTTT	CASSLLLAEQGDRGNTIYF
-	TRBV6-1	-	TRBJ1-5	TGTGCCAGCAGTGAAGCTGCTGTAGACTATCAGCCCCAGCATTTT	CASSEAAVDYQPQHF
-	TRBV7-9	-	TRBJ1-6	TGTGCCAGGGAAGACTCTTCACCCCTCCACTTT	CAREDSSPLHF
-	TRBV19	-	TRBJ1-6	TGTGCCAGTAGCTCGACGGGGGGGAATTCACCCCTCCACTTT	CASSSTGGNSPLHF
TRBD1	TRBV2	-	TRBJ2-1	TGTGCCAGCAGGAGGACAGGGGGGAGCTCCTACAATGAGCAGTTCTTC	CASRRTGGSSYNEQFF
-	TRBV28	-	TRBJ2-1	TGTGCCAGCAGTTTTGCGAAACCTCAGTTCTTC	CASSFAKPQFF
TRBD1	TRBV6-5	-	TRBJ1-1	TGTGCCAGCAGCAAGGACAGGGGGGAAGCTTTCTTT	CASSKDRGEAFF
-	TRBV19	few	TRBJ1-5	TGTGCCAGTAGTATTCGGGATAGCAATCAGCCCCAGCATTTT	CASSIRDSNQPQHF
-	TRBV15	-	TRBJ2-3	TGTGCCACCAGCACATTCACAGATACGCAGTATTTT	CATSTFTDTQYF
-	TRBV5-1	-	TRBJ1-1	TGCGCCAGCAGCTTGCCAGGCGTGAACACTGAAGCTTTCTTT	CASSLPGVNTEAFF
TRBD1	TRBV5-1	-	TRBJ2-1	TGCGCCAGCAGCCCACCGCCCCGGGACAGGGACGATGAGCAGTTCTTC	CASSPPPRDRDDEQFF
-	TRBV5-5	-	TRBJ1-6	TGTGCCAGCAGCTTGGCCGGGTATGATAATTCACCCCTCCACTTT	CASSLAGYDNSPLHF
-	TRBV20-1	-	TRBJ1-1	TGCAGTGCTAGTCCCCGGGGTTCAGCTTTCTTT	CSASPRGSAFF
-	TRBV7-2	-	TRBJ2-7	TGTGCCAGCAGCTTCGTCCCAGGCTACGAGCAGTACTTC	CASSFVPGYEQYF
TRBD1	TRBV2	-	TRBJ1-4	TGTGCCAGCAGCTACAGGGGGCGCGGGCTTAATGAAAAACTGTTTTTT	CASSYRGRGLNEKLFF
-	TRBV28	-	TRBJ1-5	TGTGCCAGCAGTTTCGAGCCGGGGGGCGCAATATACCAGCCCCAGCATTTT	CASSFEPGGAIYQPQHF